What follows is one T cell receptor beta chain and its context. This CDR3 spans 15 amino acids. Trimming left V 3 bases short and J 3 bases short, with 17 bases between. CDR1 is GTSNPN, CDR2 SVGIG, per germline (reference sequence). This record belongs to a study of blood T cell repertoires in COVID-19. Looking at the study overall: COVID-19 samples from acute and convalescent phases originated in the United States, Italy and Spain.

Sequencing was performed with immunoSEQ multiplex PCR; in TCRdb, only in-frame clones are kept and a portion is missing. Of approximately 66,000 clones in the sample, roughly 70% were seen once. This TCR came from a man aged 55-75 years with acute or convalescent COVID-19. Sequences were obtained from peripheral blood. The rearrangement joins TRBV30 to TRBJ1-1; D might be TRBD1 (6 bases). The CDR3 nucleotides read TGTGCCTGGAGGCAGGGGTGGAGAGGGCACACTGAAGCTTTCTTT. Its protein is CAWRQGWRGHTEAFF.